These 4 T cell receptor beta chains were all obtained from the same sample, sequenced in a study of cytomegalovirus exposure and HLA in healthy donors. Both 60 Vbeta primers and 13 Jbeta primers went into the PCR. Profiling relied on immunoSEQ multiplex PCR, and the TCRdb table lists in-frame clones only, not all of them. The sample holds approximately 100,000 clones, around 85% seen once. Sequenced: PBMCs. All receptors come from a man aged 35 to 55 in good health and CMV-seropositive.

The chain recombines TRBV2 with TRBJ2-5; 11 nucleotides match TRBD1. CDR1 is SNHLY and CDR2 is FYNNEI in the germline V gene. The ends lost 8 bases at V and 4 bases at J; junction bases unmatched: 6. The CDR3 consists of 14 residues. The CDR3 DNA reads as TGTGCCAGCTCCACCGGGACAGGGGGAGAGACCCAGTACTTC. Its protein is CASSTGTGGETQYF.

This chain connects TRBV5-1 to TRBJ2-1, with D possibly TRBD2 on 6 matching bases. The CDR3 covers 15 residues. V shed 1 base and J shed 2 bases, with 10 bases lying between them. Germline V gene sequence: CDR1 SGHRS, CDR2 YFSETQ. The chain's CDR3 is CASSLSEGPYNEQFF. For the CDR3, the DNA is TGCGCCAGCAGCTTGTCGGAGGGCCCCTACAATGAGCAGTTCTTC. The full variable domain, completed using reference TRBV5-1 and TRBJ2-1, is KAGVTQTPRYLIKTRGQQVTLSCSPISGHRSVSWYQQTPGQGLQFLFEYFSETQRNKGNFPGRFSGRQFSNSRSEMNVSTLELGDSALYLCASSLSEGPYNEQFFGPGTRLTVL.

The rearrangement uses TRBV9 and TRBJ1-6; D call uncertain. V lost 0 bases and J 13 bases, leaving 8 bases between the germline ends. CDR3 length: 12 residues. Germline V gene lookup returns CDR1 SGDLS and CDR2 YYNGEE. Here the CDR3 DNA reads TGTGCCAGCAGCGTAGGCGGGGATCCCCTCCACTTT. Translation gives CASSVGGDPLHF.

The chain uses TRBV6-1 and TRBJ2-1; 11 bases fit TRBD2. The CDR3 is 18 amino acids. CDR1 and CDR2 from the germline V gene are MNHNS and SASEGT. V shed 0 bases, J shed 4 bases, and the junction held 8 bases outside the gene matches. The CDR3 coding sequence is TGTGCCAGCAGTGAAGCTACCCTAGCGGGGGGATTTTACAATGAGCAGTTCTTC. This sequence encodes CASSEATLAGGFYNEQFF.